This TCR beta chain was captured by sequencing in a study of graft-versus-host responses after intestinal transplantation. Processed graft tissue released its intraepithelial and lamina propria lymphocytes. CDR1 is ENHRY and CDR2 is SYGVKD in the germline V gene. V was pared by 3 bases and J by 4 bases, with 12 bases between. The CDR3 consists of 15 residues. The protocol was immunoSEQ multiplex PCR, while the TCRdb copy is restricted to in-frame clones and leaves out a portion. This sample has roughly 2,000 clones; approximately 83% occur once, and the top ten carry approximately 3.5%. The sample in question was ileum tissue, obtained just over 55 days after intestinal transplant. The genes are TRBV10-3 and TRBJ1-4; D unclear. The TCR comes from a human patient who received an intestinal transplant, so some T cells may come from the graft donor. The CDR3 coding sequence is TGTGCCATCAGTGAAGGGTCGGCAGATAATGAAAAACTGTTTTTT. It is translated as CAISEGSADNEKLFF.